A single sample gave rise to the 3 T cell receptor beta chains below, sequenced in a study of T cell responses to AZD1222 COVID-19 vaccine. The repertoire was sequenced with immunoSEQ multiplex PCR; TCRdb's copy has only in-frame clones and lacks some. The sample lists 90,000 to 120,000 clones, around 89% occurring once. Sample: peripheral blood, taken on day 0 of AZD1222 vaccination. The receptors come from an adult in good health.

The DNA for the CDR3 is TGTGCCAGCACTTTGACAGGGAGTTATTCACCCCTCCACTTT. Amino acid sequence: CASTLTGSYSPLHF. J is TRBJ1-6 and V is TRBV28, with 7 bases identical to TRBD1. The CDR3 length is 14 residues. The germline V gene encodes CDR1 MDHEN and CDR2 SYDVKM. V was pared by 7 bases and J by 8 bases, with 8 bases of the junction left unmatched.

The chain combines TRBV19 with TRBJ2-7; no reliable D call. This CDR3 comprises 13 residues. Trimming removed 6 bases from V and 3 bases from J, with 12 bases in between. Germline CDR1 is LNHDA and CDR2 is SQIVND (reference sequence). CDR3 bases: TGTGCCAGTAGCTCTGGCGGCATCTACGAGCAGTACTTC. It is translated as CASSSGGIYEQYF.

The chain joins TRBV15 to TRBJ2-7; D ambiguous. The CDR3 consists of 14 residues. V lost 1 base to trimming and J lost 0 bases, with 7 bases between them. Germline CDR1 LNHNV, CDR2 YYDKDF (reference sequence). Here the CDR3 DNA reads TGTGCCACCAGCAGAGCTCAGAGCTCCTACGAGCAGTACTTC. It encodes CATSRAQSSYEQYF. The full variable domain, in which reference TRBV15 and TRBJ2-7 provide the parts outside the CDR3, is DAMVIQNPRYQVTQFGKPVTLSCSQTLNHNVMYWYQQKSSQAPKLLFHYYDKDFNNEADTPDNFQSRRPNTSFCFLDIRSPGLGDTAMYLCATSRAQSSYEQYFGPGTRLTVT.